This T cell receptor beta chain was observed in a study of T-cell memory formation after mild COVID-19. Background on the study: TCR clusters largely stayed donor specific. Study findings and constraints: Prior to infection, memory already included some responding clones, suggesting cross-reactive memory joined. Proof of SARS-CoV-2 specificity was absent for the second-wave clones that crested on day 37.

This clonotype was seen a few times. Its antigen is unknown. 5'RACE with constant-segment primers built TCRalpha and TCRbeta cDNA libraries with UMIs. MiXCR, run by TCRdb on the 5' RACE reads, gives a single entry per CDR3 protein. In the table there are about 400,000 distinct CDR3 sequences, approximately 24% of which are singletons. The ends were cut back, 0 bases at V and 0 bases at J, with 6 bases in the middle. The CDR3 length is 14 residues. CDR1 MNHEY and CDR2 SMNVEV come from the germline V gene (reference sequence). The material sequenced was PBMCs or a T cell subset sorted from them (not recorded which). The sequence was collected from an adult woman who had mild COVID-19 (a few samples of this study predate the infection). Cell type and time point are not known. The chain carries TRBV27 and TRBJ2-7; D uncertain. The chain's CDR3 is CASSLSRNSYEQYF. For the CDR3, the DNA is TGTGCCAGCAGTTTATCTAGGAACTCCTACGAGCAGTACTTC.